The clone carrying this T cell receptor beta chain has at least ten counts. Its antigen is undetermined. Prepared TCR beta cDNA libraries contained unique molecular identifiers. The yield from approximately 1 to 10 million T cells was roughly 0.5 million cDNA molecules in total. One entry per CDR3 protein, called by TCRdb with MiXCR from the PCR reads. The sample lists roughly 200,000 distinct CDR3 sequences; 29% were seen once. This specimen belongs to a study of post-analysis software for immune sequencing data. Study-level findings and limits: Analysis by F measure revealed that same-batch samples clustered strongly together. Higher frequency in patients than in controls was seen for several TRBV segments, with TRBV5-6, TRBV5-1 and TRBV20-1 among them.

This CDR3 comprises 13 residues. The germline V and J ends were trimmed by 5 bases and 1 base, with 9 bases remaining between them. Looked up from germline, CDR1 is SGHTA and CDR2 is FQGNSA. The receptor was derived from a girl between 2 and 17 years old with multiple sclerosis. The sequencing sample was made of blood. This sequence joins TRBV7-2 and TRBJ2-7, with D perhaps given as TRBD1 or TRBD2 (6 bases each). For the CDR3, the DNA is TGTGCCAGCAGCAGGGGGACTTCCTACGAGCAGTACTTC. It is translated as CASSRGTSYEQYF.